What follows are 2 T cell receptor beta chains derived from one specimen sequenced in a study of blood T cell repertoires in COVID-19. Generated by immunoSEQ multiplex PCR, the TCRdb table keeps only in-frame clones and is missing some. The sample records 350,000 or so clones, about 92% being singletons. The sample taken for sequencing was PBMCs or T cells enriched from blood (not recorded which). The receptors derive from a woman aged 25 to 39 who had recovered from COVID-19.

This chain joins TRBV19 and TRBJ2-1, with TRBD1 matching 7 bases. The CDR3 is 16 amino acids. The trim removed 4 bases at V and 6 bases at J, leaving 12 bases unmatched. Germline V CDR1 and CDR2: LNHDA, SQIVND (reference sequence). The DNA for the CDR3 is TGTGCCAGTAGTAGCACCCCACAGGGACAGAGCAATGAGCAGTTCTTC. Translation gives CASSSTPQGQSNEQFF.

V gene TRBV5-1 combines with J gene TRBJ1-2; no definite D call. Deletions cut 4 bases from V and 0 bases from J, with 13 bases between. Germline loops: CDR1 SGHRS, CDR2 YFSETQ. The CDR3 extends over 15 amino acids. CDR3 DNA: TGCGCCAGCAGCCCCCAATCCAGATCTAACTATGGCTACACCTTC. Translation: CASSPQSRSNYGYTF.